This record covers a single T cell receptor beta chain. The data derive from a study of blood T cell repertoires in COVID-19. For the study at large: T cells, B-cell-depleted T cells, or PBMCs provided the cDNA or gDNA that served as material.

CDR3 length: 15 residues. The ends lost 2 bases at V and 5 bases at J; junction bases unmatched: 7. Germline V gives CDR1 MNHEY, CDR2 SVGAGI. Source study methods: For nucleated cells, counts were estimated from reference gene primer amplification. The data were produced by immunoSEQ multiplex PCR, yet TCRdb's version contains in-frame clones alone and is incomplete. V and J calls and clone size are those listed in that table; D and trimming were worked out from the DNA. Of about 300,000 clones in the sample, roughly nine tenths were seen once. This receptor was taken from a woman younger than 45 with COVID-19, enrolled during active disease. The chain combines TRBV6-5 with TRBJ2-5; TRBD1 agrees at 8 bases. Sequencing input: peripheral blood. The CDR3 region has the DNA TGTGCCAGCAGTTACGGGTGGACAGGGAGGGAGACCCAGTACTTC. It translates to CASSYGWTGRETQYF.